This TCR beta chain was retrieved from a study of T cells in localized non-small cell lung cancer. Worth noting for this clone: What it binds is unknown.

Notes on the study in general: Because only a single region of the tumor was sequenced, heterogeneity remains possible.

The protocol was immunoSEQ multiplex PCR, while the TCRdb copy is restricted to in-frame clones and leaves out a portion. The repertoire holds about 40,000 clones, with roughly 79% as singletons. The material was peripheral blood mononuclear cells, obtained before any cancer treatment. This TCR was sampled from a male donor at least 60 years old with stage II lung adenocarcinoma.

The CDR3 loop reads CASSTTGDTSYNEQFF. CDR3 coding DNA: TGCGCCAGCAGCACCACAGGGGATACCTCCTACAATGAGCAGTTCTTC. The rearrangement uses TRBV5-1 and TRBJ2-1; 7 bases fit TRBD1. The CDR3 extends over 16 amino acids. Germline V lookup: CDR1 SGHRS, CDR2 YFSETQ. V was pared by 4 bases and J by 0 bases, with 7 bases of the junction left unmatched.